This T cell receptor beta chain originates from a study of cytomegalovirus exposure and HLA in healthy donors. 13 Jbeta primers and 60 Vbeta primers were used for the PCR. Data came from immunoSEQ multiplex PCR; TCRdb stores just in-frame clones and leaves some out. Of about 210,000 clones detected, almost 80% appear once; the ten largest clones hold 1.5% to 2%. The CDR3 spans 16 residues. V trimming: 1 base; J trimming: 4 bases; junction bases outside the gene matches: 6. Germline lookup yields CDR1 SGHTA and CDR2 FQGNSA. The clonotype was recovered from a male donor in good health and CMV-seronegative. The chain is built from TRBV7-2 and TRBJ2-2; 7 bases agree with TRBD1. Sequenced: PBMCs. CDR3 DNA sequence: TGTGCCAGCAGCTTAGTAGGGGGCAGGGGCACCGGGGAGCTGTTTTTT. Its translation is CASSLVGGRGTGELFF.